This T cell receptor beta chain is from a study of shared clonotypes between healthy human individuals. Looking at the study overall: Plates per donor: three CD4 naive, three CD4 memory, two CD8 naive, one CD8 memory.

About this clone itself: Its antigen is as yet unknown.

Every subset had its genomic DNA shared out evenly among several immunoSEQ plates. On sorted subsets, replicate PCRs used about 200 ng DNA, or 31,000 or so T cell genomes. Sequencing was performed with immunoSEQ multiplex PCR; in TCRdb, only in-frame clones are kept and a portion is missing. The repertoire holds about 960,000 clones, with more than 75% as singletons. Whole-study results and caveats: A handful of donors had about 5% of their naive CD4 clonotypes in common.

The TCR comes from a man between 18 and 29 years old in good health. The sample was memory CD4+ T cells sorted from blood. Regarding subset: CD45RA-negative fraction.

The CDR3, as DNA: TGTGCCAGCAGCTCAATGCGAGATACGCAGTATTTT. It yields the protein CASSSMRDTQYF. V and J are TRBV7-2 and TRBJ2-3; D gene ambiguous. There are 12 residues in the CDR3. Germline CDR1 is SGHTA and CDR2 is FQGNSA. V lost 4 bases and J 5 bases, leaving 7 bases between the germline ends. Full variable domain (outside the CDR3, taken from reference TRBV7-2 and TRBJ2-3): GAGVSQSPSNKVTEKGKDVELRCDPISGHTALYWYRQSLGQGLEFLIYFQGNSAPDKSGLPSDRFSAERTGGSVSTLTIQRTQQEDSAVYLCASSSMRDTQYFGPGTRLTVL.